These T cell receptor beta chains were read from a single sample in a study of read filtering for tumor transcriptome and immune sequencing. TCRdb re-analysed the reads in MiXCR, keeping a single row per CDR3 protein. The top ten hold roughly 11% of the sample, which has some 120,000 distinct CDR3 sequences, 10% to 15% seen once. What was sequenced was a population of CD138-negative cells sorted from bone marrow. The receptors derive from a donor aged 40 or older with multiple myeloma. The CDR3 runs from the conserved cysteine through the conserved F or W. Each record gives: V gene, D gene, J gene, clone size, CDR3 protein, CDR3 DNA. A D gene is named only where the DNA matches it firmly. Not every row has a clone size; where given, it reads once, few, many or a size class.

TRBV20-1	.	TRBJ2-1	many	CSARSPGTLPFF	TGCAGTGCTAGATCCCCCGGGACGCTCCCGTTCTTC
TRBV2	.	TRBJ1-5	many	CASSEEIDSNQPQHF	TGTGCCAGCAGTGAGGAGATTGATAGCAATCAGCCCCAGCATTTT
TRBV7-9	.	TRBJ1-1	many	CASSSSGASGTEAFF	TGTGCCAGCAGCTCTAGCGGCGCTTCAGGCACTGAAGCTTTCTTT
TRBV19	.	TRBJ1-5	many	CASSPVTPRGPQHF	TGTGCCAGTAGTCCAGTTACACCTCGCGGGCCCCAGCATTTT
TRBV20-1	.	TRBJ2-7	many	CSARLAGIYEQYF	TGCAGTGCTAGGCTTGCCGGGATCTACGAGCAGTACTTC
TRBV28	.	TRBJ2-5	many	CASSSLVGGGETQYF	TGTGCCAGCAGTTCCCTGGTTGGGGGGGGCGAGACCCAGTACTTC
TRBV5-1	.	TRBJ2-3	many	CASSSQGERTDTQYF	TGCGCCAGCAGCTCGCAAGGGGAGCGCACAGATACGCAGTATTTT
TRBV5-1	TRBD2	TRBJ2-1	many	CASSWGLAGGLMDEQFF	TGCGCCAGCAGCTGGGGACTAGCGGGGGGCCTTATGGATGAGCAGTTCTTC
TRBV7-2	.	TRBJ1-1	few	CASSLMIGDLAFF	TGTGCCAGCAGCCTGATGATAGGGGATTTGGCTTTCTTT
TRBV3-1	.	TRBJ2-1	many	CASSHWGLELTNEQFF	TGTGCCAGCAGCCATTGGGGACTGGAGCTTACGAATGAGCAGTTCTTC
TRBV19	TRBD2	TRBJ2-1	many	CASSISGTSGSYNEQFF	TGTGCCAGTAGTATTTCGGGGACTAGCGGGAGCTACAATGAGCAGTTCTTC
TRBV7-8	TRBD1	TRBJ2-1	.	CASSLGTGTYNEQFF	TGTGCCAGCAGCTTAGGGACAGGAACTTACAATGAGCAGTTCTTC
TRBV29-1	.	TRBJ2-7	many	CRVELSYEQYF	TGCCGCGTTGAACTCTCCTACGAGCAGTACTTC
TRBV5-5	.	TRBJ2-6	many	CASSFFGGAPGANVLTF	TGTGCCAGCAGCTTTTTCGGGGGCGCCCCTGGGGCCAACGTCCTGACTTTC
TRBV5-1	TRBD1	TRBJ2-5	many	CASSFQGVETQYF	TGCGCCAGCAGCTTCCAGGGGGTAGAGACCCAGTACTTC
TRBV5-1	.	TRBJ2-7	many	CASSTDWDEQYF	TGCGCCAGCAGCACGGACTGGGACGAGCAGTACTTC
TRBV29-1	.	TRBJ2-1	many	CSVRTKFF	TGCAGCGTTCGAACTAAGTTCTTC
TRBV20-1	TRBD2	TRBJ2-1	few	CSARLAGTSYNAQFF	TGCAGTGCTAGACTAGCGGGGACCTCCTACAATGCGCAGTTCTTC
TRBV20-1	.	TRBJ2-3	many	CSASTEGASTDTQYF	TGCAGTGCTTCGACGGAGGGGGCTAGCACAGATACGCAGTATTTT
TRBV7-9	.	TRBJ1-2	many	CASRGGNNYGYTF	TGTGCCAGCAGGGGGGGGAACAACTATGGCTACACCTTC
TRBV29-1	TRBD2	TRBJ2-1	.	CSVQSGARRSEQFF	TGCAGCGTCCAGAGCGGGGCGAGGAGGAGTGAGCAGTTCTTC
TRBV10-2	.	TRBJ2-1	few	CASNQGNSYNEQFF	TGCGCCAGCAACCAGGGTAACTCCTACAATGAGCAGTTCTTC
TRBV28	TRBD2	TRBJ2-1	many	CASSTAGGSYNEQFF	TGTGCCAGCAGTACCGCGGGGGGGTCCTACAATGAGCAGTTCTTC
TRBV14	.	TRBJ1-6	many	CASSQETRTPLHF	TGTGCCAGCAGCCAAGAAACTAGGACACCCCTCCACTTT
TRBV20-1	TRBD1	TRBJ1-2	many	CSVPGQQNYGYTF	TGCAGTGTTCCGGGACAGCAAAACTATGGCTACACCTTC
TRBV7-9	TRBD1	TRBJ2-1	.	CASSLAVGGDRGPDNEQFF	TGTGCCAGCAGCTTAGCGGTGGGTGGGGACAGGGGGCCGGACAATGAGCAGTTCTTC
TRBV29-1	.	TRBJ1-4	many	CSVESGEKLFF	TGCAGCGTTGAAAGCGGTGAAAAACTGTTTTTT
TRBV4-1	TRBD1	TRBJ2-5	many	CASSQPTGAGETQYF	TGCGCCAGCAGCCAACCGACAGGGGCCGGAGAGACCCAGTACTTC
TRBV20-1	TRBD2	TRBJ2-1	many	CSAARGRLSEQFF	TGCAGCGCGGCTCGCGGGAGGCTCAGTGAGCAGTTCTTC
TRBV5-1	TRBD2	TRBJ2-7	.	CASSISGSNYEQYF	TGTGCCAGCAGCATTAGCGGGAGTAACTACGAGCAGTACTTC
TRBV6-1	.	TRBJ1-2	many	CASSERLGRGTYGYTF	TGTGCCAGCAGTGAACGGCTGGGCCGGGGAACCTATGGCTACACCTTC
TRBV29-1	TRBD2	TRBJ2-2	many	CSVEDPMTSGRGSTGELFF	TGCAGCGTTGAAGATCCCATGACTAGCGGGAGGGGGAGCACCGGGGAGCTGTTTTTT
TRBV20-1	.	TRBJ2-5	many	CSATDSSQKTQYF	TGCAGTGCTACCGACAGTAGTCAAAAGACCCAGTACTTC
TRBV20-1	TRBD1	TRBJ1-2	many	CSVPGQGAYPYGYTF	TGCAGTGTACCGGGACAGGGGGCGTACCCCTATGGCTACACCTTC
TRBV7-2	TRBD2	TRBJ2-5	few	CASSGVGTSGEETQYF	TGTGCCAGCAGCGGGGTCGGGACTAGCGGTGAAGAGACCCAGTACTTC
TRBV18	TRBD2	TRBJ2-5	.	CASSPPSAGGLQETQYF	TGTGCCAGCTCACCACCCTCAGCGGGGGGCCTCCAAGAGACCCAGTACTTC
TRBV6-5	.	TRBJ2-1	many	CASSFDLFSYNEQFF	TGTGCCAGCAGTTTTGACCTATTCTCCTACAATGAGCAGTTCTTC
TRBV6-6	TRBD1	TRBJ1-1	many	CASSPRNRGRDTEAFF	TGTGCCAGCAGTCCACGGAACAGGGGTAGAGACACTGAAGCTTTCTTT
TRBV20-1	.	TRBJ2-1	many	CSARDQGGSYNEQFF	TGCAGTGCTAGAGATCAGGGAGGCTCCTACAATGAGCAGTTCTTC
TRBV7-2	.	TRBJ2-3	many	CASSLVLARGTDTQYF	TGTGCCAGCAGCTTAGTCCTGGCCCGGGGCACAGATACGCAGTATTTT
TRBV5-1	TRBD1	TRBJ2-3	many	CASSRTGDTDTQYF	TGCGCCAGCAGCCGTACAGGGGACACAGATACGCAGTATTTT